This T cell receptor (beta chain) stems from a study of brain metastases from non-small cell lung cancer. The study, taken as a whole, reports: Compared with primary tumors, brain metastases showed less T-cell infiltration. Expanded T-cell clones appeared in around 58% of brain metastases over primaries. Metastases had sparse T cells but largely shared repertoires with primaries.

This clone was observed a single time. What it binds is unknown. Data came from immunoSEQ multiplex PCR; TCRdb stores just in-frame clones and leaves some out. The sample carries about 8,000 clones, around four fifths recorded once. The sample consisted of primary lung tumor tissue. The sequence was obtained from a donor at least 40 years old with non-small cell lung cancer.

DNA of the CDR3: TGCGCCAGCAGCTTCGAGGGCGCCCAGCCCCAGCATTTT. Residues: CASSFEGAQPQHF. The chain employs TRBV5-1 and TRBJ1-5; D remains unclear. V was shortened by 2 bases and J by 7 bases, with 10 bases between the two germline ends. Germline CDR1 and CDR2: SGHRS and YFSETQ. The CDR3 has 13 residues. Combining the CDR3 with reference TRBV5-1 and TRBJ1-5 gives the whole variable domain KAGVTQTPRYLIKTRGQQVTLSCSPISGHRSVSWYQQTPGQGLQFLFEYFSETQRNKGNFPGRFSGRQFSNSRSEMNVSTLELGDSALYLCASSFEGAQPQHFGDGTRLSIL.